The 24 T cell receptor beta chains listed next were all sequenced from one sample in a study of shared clonotypes between healthy human individuals (dated by TCRdb to the early 2020s). CD8 naive samples were CD45RO-negative cells positively selected for CCR7, giving a CD45RA+CCR7+ population that excluded TemRA cells. Receptor libraries were prepared by the immunoSEQ multiplex PCR assay. As stored in TCRdb, this immuneACCESS dataset retains in-frame rearrangements with V and J assigned. A fraction of the clones does not appear; measured against another copy, unresolved V genes explain less than half of the discrepancy, and the remainder lacks a known reason. In all, the sample holds millions of clones, and approximately 95% of those were seen once. Clones ranked in the top ten supply 0.9% to 1.4% of the sample. The sample taken for sequencing was naive CD8+ T cells sorted from blood. In light of the paper, this sample's cell subset or site label describes: CD45RA+CCR7+. The receptors shown here come from a man younger than 30 in good health.

This chain links TRBV9 with TRBJ2-5; no firm D call. Trimming removed 4 bases at V and 4 bases at J, with 11 bases between. This CDR3 region has 13 residues. The germline V gene has CDR1 SGDLS and CDR2 YYNGEE. CDR3 sequence reads: CASSPSPGETQYF. CDR3 bases: TGTGCCAGCAGCCCCAGCCCGGGAGAGACCCAGTACTTC.

The gene calls are TRBV5-6 and TRBJ2-4; D is unresolved. V was clipped by 0 bases and J by 5 bases, with 6 bases between them. Germline V gives CDR1 SGHDT, CDR2 YYEEEE. The CDR3 covers 13 residues. DNA for the CDR3: TGTGCCAGCAGCTTGGCAGGAGAAAACATTCAGTACTTC. This sequence encodes CASSLAGENIQYF.

The V and J genes are TRBV7-9 and TRBJ2-7; a possible D gene is TRBD1 (5 bases). The CDR3 length is 13 residues. Deletions cut 4 bases from V and 3 bases from J, with 10 bases between. Per germline, CDR1 SEHNR and CDR2 FQNEAQ (reference sequence). CDR3 loop: CASSSTTGYEQYF. The CDR3 DNA reads as TGTGCCAGCAGCTCTACAACAGGCTACGAGCAGTACTTC.

As to this clone: Germline and junction disagree at one end, which may indicate a read error. Other DNA sequences in the sample encode the same CDR3. This chain connects TRBV7-9 to TRBJ1-4; possible D gene TRBD1, 5 bases. CDR1 SEHNR and CDR2 FQNEAQ come from the germline V gene (reference sequence). The CDR3 extends over 14 amino acids. The CDR3 reads CASSLSGTNEKLFF. The CDR3 region has the DNA TGTGCTAGCAGCTTATCAGGGACTAATGAAAAACTGTTTTTT.

This sequence joins TRBV7-9 and TRBJ1-2; the D gene is possibly TRBD1 (6 bases). Germline V lookup: CDR1 SEHNR, CDR2 FQNEAQ (reference sequence). The CDR3 is 16 residues long. V was cut by 3 bases and J by 2 bases, with 16 bases left in between. Here the CDR3 DNA reads TGTGCCAGCAGCTTCCCCGGACAGCTATTAAACTATGGCTACACCTTC. It translates to CASSFPGQLLNYGYTF. Full variable domain (missing parts from reference TRBV7-9 and TRBJ1-2): DTGVSQNPRHKITKRGQNVTFRCDPISEHNRLYWYRQTLGQGPEFLTYFQNEAQLEKSRLLSDRFSAERPKGSFSTLEIQRTEQGDSAMYLCASSFPGQLLNYGYTFGSGTRLTVV.

V is TRBV27 and J is TRBJ1-5, with TRBD1 matching 7 bases. V gave up 6 bases and J gave up 3 bases; unmatched junction bases: 11. Germline-derived CDR1 and CDR2 are MNHEY and SMNVEV (reference sequence). The CDR3 contains 16 residues. In DNA form, the CDR3 reads TGTGCCAGCAGCAGGACCGGGACAGAGGACAATCAGCCCCAGCATTTT. Protein product: CASSRTGTEDNQPQHF.

The genes are TRBV7-9 and TRBJ1-5; D not resolved. With 5 bases removed from V and 3 bases from J, the gap between germline ends came to 14 bases. The CDR3 spans 15 residues. Germline assignment: CDR1 SEHNR and CDR2 FQNEAQ (reference sequence). The CDR3 reads CASSPGLELNQPQHF. The CDR3 DNA follows: TGTGCCAGCAGCCCCGGACTCGAACTCAATCAGCCCCAGCATTTT.

The V and J genes are TRBV25-1 and TRBJ2-7; 8 bases fit TRBD2. The CDR3 has 14 residues. J gave up 4 bases and V 1 base, and 3 bases lay outside the gene matches. CDR1 and CDR2 (germline): MGHDK, SYGVNS. The CDR3 spells CASSESGGQYEQYF. The DNA for the CDR3 is TGTGCCAGCAGTGAATCGGGGGGGCAGTACGAGCAGTACTTC.

This sequence joins TRBV28 and TRBJ1-2; D gene uncertain. The CDR3 has 14 amino acids. V lost 7 bases and J lost 4, with 16 bases in between. Germline loops: CDR1 MDHEN, CDR2 SYDVKM. In DNA, the CDR3 is TGTGCCAGCAAGGGAAAGGGTTTTAGCTATGGCTACACCTTC. This encodes CASKGKGFSYGYTF.

V gene TRBV6-5 combines with J gene TRBJ2-2; D unclear. From germline, CDR1 is MNHEY and CDR2 SVGAGI. Trimming removed 2 bases at V and 6 bases at J, with 13 bases between. This CDR3 is built from 15 residues. The CDR3 is CASSYRADLSGELFF. Written as DNA, the CDR3 is TGTGCCAGCAGTTACAGGGCAGACCTTTCCGGGGAGCTGTTTTTT.

This chain joins TRBV6-5 and TRBJ2-1, with TRBD2 identical over 11 bases. Germline V CDR1 and CDR2: MNHEY, SVGAGI. J was trimmed by 5 bases and V by 3 bases; bases with no gene match: 6. There are 16 residues in the CDR3. CDR3: CASSYYLAGGHNEQFF. DNA of the CDR3: TGTGCCAGCAGTTATTACCTAGCGGGAGGCCACAATGAGCAGTTCTTC.

The chain combines TRBV7-2 with TRBJ1-2; tentative D call: TRBD1 (6 bases). The CDR3 totals 15 residues. The ends were cut back, 0 bases at V and 6 bases at J, with 14 bases in the middle. The germline V gene has CDR1 SGHTA and CDR2 FQGNSA. The CDR3 coding sequence is TGTGCCAGCAGCTTAGCGCGGCAGGGGTTCGATGGCTACACCTTC. Protein product: CASSLARQGFDGYTF.

A word on this clone: Other DNA variants within this sample encode the same CDR3. This chain uses TRBV30 with TRBJ1-1, with 7 bases identical to TRBD1. The CDR3 covers 13 residues. The V gene's germline CDR1 is GTSNPN and CDR2 SVGIG (reference sequence). After removal of 3 bases from V and 4 bases from J, the junction contained 5 bases not matched to a gene. The CDR3, as DNA: TGTGCCTGGAGCCTAGCAGGGGGCACTGAAGCTTTCTTT. It translates to CAWSLAGGTEAFF.

The chain uses TRBV9 and TRBJ2-7; D is ambiguous. The CDR3 sequence is 16 residues long. Between the trimmed V and J ends, which lost 4 bases and 4 bases, there was a span of 21 bases. Germline lookup yields CDR1 SGDLS and CDR2 YYNGEE. The CDR3: CASSPRRSSLSYEQYF. The CDR3 DNA reads TGTGCCAGCAGCCCCCGTCGTTCCTCCCTGAGTTACGAGCAGTACTTC.

The genes are TRBV5-6 and TRBJ1-4; D not certain. The CDR3 spans 14 residues. Germline V lookup: CDR1 SGHDT, CDR2 YYEEEE. V lost 2 bases and J lost 4, with 9 bases in between. The CDR3 protein is CASSFGRNNEKLFF. DNA of the CDR3: TGTGCCAGCAGCTTTGGACGGAATAATGAAAAACTGTTTTTT.

As concerns this clone: The sample carries other DNA sequences with the same CDR3. The rearrangement uses TRBV7-9 and TRBJ1-2; D remains ambiguous. Trimming cost V 5 bases and J 3 bases, with 13 bases left between them. Per germline, CDR1 SEHNR and CDR2 FQNEAQ (reference sequence). The CDR3 is made up of 14 amino acids. The CDR3 loop is CASSPPDGYYGYTF. For the CDR3, the DNA is TGTGCCAGCAGCCCGCCCGACGGGTACTATGGCTACACCTTC.

The rearrangement links TRBV6-5 to TRBJ1-5; D might be TRBD1 (6 bases). The CDR3 contains 14 residues. Germline CDR1 and CDR2: MNHEY and SVGAGI. Trimming took off 0 bases at V and 6 bases at J, with 9 bases between the two ends. The CDR3: CASSYSQGSQPQHF. DNA for the CDR3: TGTGCCAGCAGTTACTCACAGGGAAGTCAGCCCCAGCATTTT.

The V and J genes are TRBV28 and TRBJ2-5, with D perhaps assigned TRBD1 or TRBD2 (5 bases each). The CDR3 is 17 residues long. Trimming took off 7 bases at V and 1 base at J, with 22 bases between the two ends. The germline CDR1 and CDR2 sequences are MDHEN and SYDVKM. The DNA of the CDR3 is TGTGCCAGCACCTTGGGGGTGATGTGGGGTCCCCAAGAGACCCAGTACTTC. Amino acids: CASTLGVMWGPQETQYF.

The chain combines TRBV2 with TRBJ2-6, with 9 bases identical to TRBD2. Germline CDR1 SNHLY, CDR2 FYNNEI. Trimming at V came to 8 bases and at J to 0 bases, leaving 8 bases not matched to a gene. This CDR3 has 17 residues. CDR3 in amino acids: CASSSGTSSSGANVLTF. DNA for the CDR3: TGTGCCAGCTCCTCCGGGACTAGCAGCTCTGGGGCCAACGTCCTGACTTTC.

On this clone: This same CDR3 is encoded by further DNA sequences in the sample. This chain connects TRBV5-1 to TRBJ2-2; D is uncertain. Germline V lookup: CDR1 SGHRS, CDR2 YFSETQ. Trimming stripped 2 bases from V and 6 bases from J, with 5 bases between. The CDR3 loop spans 12 amino acids. CDR3 sequence: CASSFSAGELFF. CDR3 nucleotides: TGCGCCAGCAGCTTCTCGGCCGGGGAGCTGTTTTTT.

V and J are TRBV4-1 and TRBJ2-1; TRBD2 aligns across 9 bases. V dropped 1 base and J dropped 9; count of bases not matched to a gene: 4. Germline V lookup: CDR1 MGHRA, CDR2 YSYEKL. This CDR3 has 14 residues. CDR3 DNA: TGCGCCAGCAGCCAAGCTAGCGGGGTAAGTGAGCAGTTCTTC. Translated: CASSQASGVSEQFF.

This chain joins TRBV4-2 and TRBJ1-1; D remains ambiguous. Germline CDR1 reads LGHNA; CDR2 reads YNFKEQ. CDR3 size: 13 residues. The germline V and J ends were trimmed by 3 bases and 7 bases, with 12 bases remaining between them. In DNA form, the CDR3 reads TGTGCCAGCAGCCATTCACCATCCTTTGAAGCTTTCTTT. It encodes CASSHSPSFEAFF.

The V and J genes are TRBV5-6 and TRBJ1-6, with 10 bases lining up with TRBD1. Germline CDR1 is SGHDT and CDR2 is YYEEEE. J lost 3 bases, V lost 4 bases, and 4 bases had no gene match. The CDR3 is 16 amino acids. The CDR3 is CASSPGTGDYNSPLHF. The CDR3 DNA reads TGTGCCAGCAGCCCCGGGACAGGGGACTATAATTCACCCCTCCACTTT.

The chain employs TRBV13 and TRBJ2-1; 11 positions match TRBD2. After removal of 5 bases from V and 4 bases from J, the junction contained 7 bases not matched to a gene. CDR1 and CDR2 (germline): PRHDT, FYEKMQ (reference sequence). The CDR3 is 16 amino acids. The CDR3 loop reads CASSLEGLAVYNEQFF. The CDR3, as DNA: TGTGCCAGCAGCCTCGAGGGACTAGCGGTTTACAATGAGCAGTTCTTC.